This T cell receptor (beta chain) was sequenced in a study of CD8 T cells in ankylosing spondylitis. Findings of the study overall: The disease-linked clones had a CD8+ phenotype and low blood frequencies.

MiXCR was run by TCRdb on the 5' RACE reads, yielding one entry per CDR3 protein. Of 150,000 to 200,000 distinct CDR3 sequences in the sample, about a third were seen once. A remark on this clonotype: Its antigen is still unknown.

The sequence derives from a male donor with ankylosing spondylitis. The specimen was synovial fluid, either unsorted or a sorted T cell fraction (not recorded which).

CDR3 residues: CASSPFPGGTEAFF. As DNA, the CDR3 is TGTGCCAGCTCACCATTTCCAGGGGGTACTGAAGCTTTCTTT. V usage is TRBV18 and J usage is TRBJ1-1, with 7 bases fitting TRBD1. The CDR3 spans 14 residues. V lost 2 bases and J lost 5; bases outside the gene matches: 5. Germline assignment: CDR1 KGHSH and CDR2 LQKENI.